What follows is one T cell receptor (beta chain) and its context. No cognate antigen has been identified for it. Base quality data are lacking; no much larger clone is found one base away. This entry belongs to a study of OX40 agonist ivuxolimab in advanced cancers. Broadly, across the study: The costimulatory receptor OX40 (CD134) was targeted by ivuxolimab, a fully human IgG2 agonistic monoclonal antibody. Of the 50 to 55 dose-escalation patients, hepatocellular carcinoma was present in around 19, melanoma in around 15, renal cell carcinoma in 9 and head and neck cancer in 9. Intravenous ivuxolimab was administered to patients every 2 weeks at six dose levels: 0.01, 0.1, 0.3, 1.5, 3 and 10 mg/kg. The paper covers the monotherapy dose-escalation part of the phase I ivuxolimab trial, which included N ≈ 57 patients. Prior anti-PD-1, anti-PD-L1 or anti-CTLA-4 therapy was permitted, and 30% to 45% of dose-escalation patients had received checkpoint inhibitors. Peripheral TCRbeta sequencing was intended to test whether TCR sequence diversity was altered and clonal T-cell expansion was caused by ivuxolimab. In the dose-escalation cohort, more than 75% of patients were male, and the mean age was approximately 60 years, with a range of about 20 to 79. Partial responses were achieved by three dose-escalation patients, of whom one had hepatocellular carcinoma and two had cutaneous melanoma. On the study overall, not on this receptor specifically: After ivuxolimab, CD8+ T cells had more expanded clones than CD4+ T cells on average. Which antigens the clonally expanded peripheral T cells were specific for was not determined. In partial responders in the 0.1-3.0 mg/kg groups, normalized peripheral clonal expansion was found to be among the lowest, especially among CD8+ T cells. Low levels of normalized T-cell clonal expansion were also seen in some nonresponding patients. At doses of 0.1 to 3.0 mg/kg, clonal expansion of both CD4+ and CD8+ blood T cells was observed from baseline to week 6.

To sequence the TCRbeta CDR3 region, genomic DNA was isolated from the sorted cells. TCRbeta CDR3 regions were sequenced using the immunoSEQ Assay. The table comes from immuneACCESS by way of TCRdb, which keeps in-frame sequences with V and J called. Part of the clones is missing from these tables; in studies checked, under half for an unresolved V gene and the rest for unknown reasons. For this sample there are 60,000 to 70,000 clones; around 86% appear just once. Of the sample, 2.5% falls within the top ten clones. The trial excluded patients who had a history of autoimmune disease or were on systemic immunosuppression. Peripheral blood for TCR sequencing was collected from all dose cohorts at baseline, on cycle 4 day 1, and on cycle 7 day 1. The samples were drawn from a first-in-human, open-label, multicenter phase I dose-escalation trial of ivuxolimab. Adults with locally advanced or metastatic head and neck squamous cell, hepatocellular, melanoma or renal cell carcinoma were enrolled in the trial. CD4+ and CD8+ T cells were sorted separately from peripheral blood before TCR sequencing.

Sequences MNHEY (CDR1) and SMNVEV (CDR2) are obtained from the germline V gene (reference sequence). The CDR3 runs 15 amino acids, cysteine and phenylalanine included. CDR3 DNA is the only sequence kept; it has 45 bases, read in frame from the first base. The V end loses 2 bases and the J end loses 3 bases, and a stretch of 14 bases separates them. The source is an adult with an advanced solid tumor such as melanoma, head and neck, liver or kidney cancer. Recombination connected TRBV27 to TRBJ2-7; too little of a D gene remains to name it. This sample comprised CD4+ or CD8+ T cells sorted from blood, obtained in a trial of the OX40 agonist ivuxolimab. In nucleotides, the sequence is TGTGCCAGCAGTTTAAGTTACGAGGATTACTACGAGCAGTACTTC. Translated, it reads CASSLSYEDYYEQYF.